This T cell receptor beta chain was identified in a study of beta chain features in type 1 diabetes. Regarding the study as a whole: Naive, central memory and Treg TCRB repertoires seemed to resemble each other more closely in patients than they did in healthy donors. A moderate, significant TCRB CDR3 shortening appeared in type 1 diabetes across four CD4+ subsets. VDJ junctions sequenced from type 1 diabetes patients showed fewer insertions and more deletions.

Expressed TCRB transcripts were sequenced after all isolated RNA was converted to cDNA. The method was immunoSEQ multiplex PCR; TCRdb's version includes in-frame clones alone and lacks a portion of them. This table holds about 300,000 clones, 8% found once. Sorted populations were all over 95% pure. On this clone itself: Its target is unknown. This CDR3 is also generated by other DNA sequences in the sample.

Germline V gene sequence: CDR1 LGHNA, CDR2 YNFKEQ. The CDR3 contains 14 residues. The ends lost 0 bases at V and 4 bases at J; junction bases unmatched: 2. This clonotype was sampled from a woman between 18 and 30 years old in good health. The chain has TRBV4-2 and TRBJ1-2, with 7 positions matching TRBD1. The sequencing sample was made of central memory CD4+ T cells from blood. The CDR3 protein is CASSQEAGGYGYTF. Here the CDR3 DNA reads TGTGCCAGCAGCCAAGAAGCAGGGGGCTATGGCTACACCTTC.